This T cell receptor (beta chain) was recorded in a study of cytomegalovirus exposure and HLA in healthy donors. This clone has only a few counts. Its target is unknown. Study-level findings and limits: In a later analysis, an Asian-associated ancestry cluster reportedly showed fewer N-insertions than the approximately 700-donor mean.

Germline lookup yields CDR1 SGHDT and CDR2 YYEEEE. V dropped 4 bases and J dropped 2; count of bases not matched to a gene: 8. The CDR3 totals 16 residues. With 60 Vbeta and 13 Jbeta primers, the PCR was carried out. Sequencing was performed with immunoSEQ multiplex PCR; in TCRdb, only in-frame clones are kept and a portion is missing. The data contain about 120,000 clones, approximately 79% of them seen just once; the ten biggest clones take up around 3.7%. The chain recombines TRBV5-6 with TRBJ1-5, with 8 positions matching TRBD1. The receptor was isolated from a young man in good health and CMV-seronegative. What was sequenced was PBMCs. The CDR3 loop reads CASSPGTGGRNQPQHF. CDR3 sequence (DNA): TGTGCCAGCAGCCCCGGGACAGGTGGACGCAATCAGCCCCAGCATTTT.